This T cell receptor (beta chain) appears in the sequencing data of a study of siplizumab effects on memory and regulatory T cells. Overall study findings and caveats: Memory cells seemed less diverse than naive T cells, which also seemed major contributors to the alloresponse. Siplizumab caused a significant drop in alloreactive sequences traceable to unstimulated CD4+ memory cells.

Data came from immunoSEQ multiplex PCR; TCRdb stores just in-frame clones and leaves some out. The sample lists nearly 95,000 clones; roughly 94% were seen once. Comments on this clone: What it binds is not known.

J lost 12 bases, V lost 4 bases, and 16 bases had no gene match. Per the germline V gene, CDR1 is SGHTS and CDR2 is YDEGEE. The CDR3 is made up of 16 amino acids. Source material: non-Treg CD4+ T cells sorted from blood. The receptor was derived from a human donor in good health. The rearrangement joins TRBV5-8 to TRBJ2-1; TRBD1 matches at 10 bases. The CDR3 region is CASSAGQGSYNERQFF. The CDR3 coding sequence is TGTGCCAGCAGCGCGGGACAGGGGTCCTACAATGAGCGGCAGTTCTTC. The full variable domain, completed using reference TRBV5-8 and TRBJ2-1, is EAGVTQSPTHLIKTRGQQATLRCSPISGHTSVYWYQQALGLGLQFLLWYDEGEERNRGNFPPRFSGRQFPNYSSELNVNALELEDSALYLCASSAGQGSYNERQFFGPGTRLTVL.